The rows below give T cell receptor beta chains drawn from one sample of a study of T cells in Graves' hyperthyroidism and ophthalmopathy. TCRdb recomputed calls from the multiplex PCR reads with MiXCR, one row per CDR3 protein. Among hundreds of thousands of distinct CDR3 sequences listed, roughly 20% were seen once. The material sequenced was blood. The source is a man younger than 40 with Graves' ophthalmopathy. Both conserved end residues are part of each CDR3. The order of the fields is J gene, clone size, D gene, V gene, CDR3 protein, CDR3 DNA. The D gene is left open where the match is weak. Some rows have no size entry. The others give once, few or many, or a class for an expanded clone.

j_gene: TRBJ2-5
abundance: -
d_gene: TRBD2
v_gene: TRBV12-3/TRBV12-4
CDR3aa: CASSYSSGSLETQYF
CDR3nt: TGTGCCAGCAGTTATAGTAGCGGGAGCCTAGAGACCCAGTACTTC

j_gene: TRBJ2-1
abundance: -
d_gene: -
v_gene: TRBV12-3/TRBV12-4
CDR3aa: CASRRPGNEQFF
CDR3nt: TGTGCCAGCAGGCGGCCCGGCAATGAGCAGTTCTTC

j_gene: TRBJ1-1
abundance: -
d_gene: -
v_gene: TRBV5-6
CDR3aa: CASSPVMNTEAFF
CDR3nt: TGTGCCAGCAGTCCGGTTATGAACACTGAAGCTTTCTTT

j_gene: TRBJ2-1
abundance: many
d_gene: TRBD2
v_gene: TRBV20-1
CDR3aa: CSANPRPGLAHEQFF
CDR3nt: TGCAGTGCTAACCCCCGTCCGGGACTAGCACATGAGCAGTTCTTC

j_gene: TRBJ2-7
abundance: many
d_gene: -
v_gene: TRBV28
CDR3aa: CASSYRITYEQYF
CDR3nt: TGTGCCAGTAGCTACAGGATTACCTACGAGCAGTACTTC

j_gene: TRBJ1-4
abundance: -
d_gene: -
v_gene: TRBV12-3/TRBV12-4
CDR3aa: CASSFLRYGLGNEKLFF
CDR3nt: TGTGCCAGCAGTTTTCTCCGATACGGTTTAGGTAATGAAAAACTGTTTTTT

j_gene: TRBJ2-2
abundance: few
d_gene: -
v_gene: TRBV28
CDR3aa: CASMARTTNTGELFF
CDR3nt: TGTGCCAGCATGGCTAGGACAACGAACACCGGGGAGCTGTTTTTT

j_gene: TRBJ2-1
abundance: -
d_gene: TRBD1
v_gene: TRBV9
CDR3aa: CASSVDPGTVYNEQFF
CDR3nt: TGTGCCAGCAGCGTAGACCCCGGGACAGTATACAATGAGCAGTTCTTC

j_gene: TRBJ1-2
abundance: -
d_gene: -
v_gene: TRBV4-1
CDR3aa: CASSQVGGQSANGYTF
CDR3nt: TGCGCCAGCAGCCAAGTCGGGGGTCAGTCCGCTAATGGCTACACCTTC

j_gene: TRBJ2-1
abundance: few
d_gene: -
v_gene: TRBV19
CDR3aa: CASSIAVTAYNEQFF
CDR3nt: TGTGCCAGTAGTATAGCGGTCACAGCTTACAATGAGCAGTTCTTC

j_gene: TRBJ2-7
abundance: -
d_gene: -
v_gene: TRBV7-2
CDR3aa: CASSLTLPAEQYF
CDR3nt: TGTGCCAGCAGCTTAACGCTCCCCGCCGAGCAGTACTTC

j_gene: TRBJ2-1
abundance: many
d_gene: TRBD2
v_gene: TRBV5-1
CDR3aa: CASSGTSGRHNEQFF
CDR3nt: TGCGCCAGCAGCGGGACTAGCGGGCGACACAATGAGCAGTTCTTC

j_gene: TRBJ1-5
abundance: -
d_gene: -
v_gene: TRBV6-1
CDR3aa: CASSSYKDSNQPQHF
CDR3nt: TGTGCCAGCAGTTCCTACAAGGATAGCAATCAGCCCCAGCATTTT